Following are 19 T cell receptor beta chains from one sample sequenced in a study of cytomegalovirus exposure and HLA in healthy donors. Researchers ran the PCR with 60 Vbeta and 13 Jbeta primers. Using immunoSEQ multiplex PCR, the repertoire was profiled, and TCRdb retains in-frame clones only, with some absent. This sample has 100,000 or so clones, with 65% to 85% found just once. Sequencing input: PBMCs. The receptors stem from a man between 18 and 35 years old in good health and CMV-seronegative.

This clone was seen more than once but under ten times. The CDR3 region is CASLRGSYNEQFF. The CDR3, as DNA: TGTGCCAGCCTCAGGGGTTCCTACAATGAGCAGTTCTTC. This chain joins TRBV7-9 and TRBJ2-1; a weak D match, TRBD1 (6 bases). CDR1 is SEHNR and CDR2 is FQNEAQ in the germline V gene (reference sequence). The CDR3 contains 13 residues. V shed 8 bases and J shed 1 base, with 9 bases lying between them.

This chain connects TRBV2 to TRBJ1-5, with D possibly being TRBD1 (5 bases). V gave up 3 bases and J gave up 9 bases, with 15 bases separating them. Per germline, CDR1 SNHLY and CDR2 FYNNEI. The CDR3 covers 14 residues. DNA for the CDR3: TGTGCCAGCAGTGACCAGGGATCCCCTCGGCCCCAGCATTTT. This encodes CASSDQGSPRPQHF.

This clone was found a few times. CDR3 DNA sequence: TGTGCCAGCAGCCCAGGGACAGGGTGGGATGAAAAACTGTTTTTT. Its translation: CASSPGTGWDEKLFF. The V call is TRBV9, the J call TRBJ1-4, with 9 bases matching TRBD1. This CDR3 is built from 15 residues. Germline assignment: CDR1 SGDLS and CDR2 YYNGEE. The ends lost 4 bases at V and 6 bases at J; junction bases unmatched: 7. Complete variable domain (other parts from reference TRBV9 and TRBJ1-4): DSGVTQTPKHLITATGQRVTLRCSPRSGDLSVYWYQQSLDQGLQFLIQYYNGEERAKGNILERFSAQQFPDLHSELNLSSLELGDSALYFCASSPGTGWDEKLFFGSGTQLSVL.

The V call is TRBV6-5, the J call TRBJ1-2; 12 nucleotides align to TRBD1. The CDR3 is 15 residues long. Germline lookup yields CDR1 MNHEY and CDR2 SVGAGI. V trimming: 5 bases; J trimming: 7 bases; junction bases outside the gene matches: 8. CDR3 residues: CASSLSGTGGSGYTF. CDR3 in DNA: TGTGCCAGCAGTCTCTCCGGGACAGGGGGCTCTGGCTACACCTTC.

The V gene is TRBV27, the J gene TRBJ1-4; TRBD1 might be the D (6 bases). V shed 3 bases and J shed 8 bases, with 10 bases lying between them. The germline V gene encodes CDR1 MNHEY and CDR2 SMNVEV (reference sequence). The length of the CDR3 is 13 residues. The CDR3 DNA reads TGTGCCAGCAGTTTGCGCAGGGGCGAAAAACTGTTTTTT. It is translated as CASSLRRGEKLFF.

The chain carries TRBV6-1 and TRBJ2-7; 9 positions agree with TRBD1. CDR1 and CDR2 from the germline V gene are MNHNS and SASEGT. The ends lost 4 bases at V and 4 bases at J; junction bases unmatched: 5. The CDR3 has 14 amino acids. This CDR3 is CASSATGGEYEQYF. The CDR3 DNA is TGTGCCAGCAGTGCGACAGGGGGGGAATACGAGCAGTACTTC.

The chain links TRBV14 to TRBJ1-6; D is unresolved. The CDR3 covers 14 residues. Germline lookup yields CDR1 SGHDN and CDR2 FVKESK. The ends were cut back, 0 bases at V and 9 bases at J, with 9 bases in the middle. CDR3: CASSQERRVSPLHF. CDR3 nucleotides: TGTGCCAGCAGCCAAGAGAGGCGGGTTTCACCCCTCCACTTT.

The J gene is TRBJ2-7, the V gene TRBV9, with D possibly TRBD2 on 6 matching bases. Trimming took off 2 bases at V and 3 bases at J, with 12 bases between the two ends. This CDR3 has 14 residues. The V gene's germline CDR1 is SGDLS and CDR2 YYNGEE. For the CDR3, the DNA is TGTGCCAGCAGCGTGACTCGGGGGATCTACGAGCAGTACTTC. It codes for CASSVTRGIYEQYF.

This chain links TRBV7-2 with TRBJ1-2; D unresolved. The CDR3 length is 15 residues. V was shortened by 1 base and J by 0 bases, with 9 bases between the two germline ends. Germline V lookup: CDR1 SGHTA, CDR2 FQGNSA. DNA of the CDR3: TGTGCCAGCAGCTTAGTCGAGGGTACTAACTATGGCTACACCTTC. This gives the protein CASSLVEGTNYGYTF.

This chain connects TRBV6-1 to TRBJ2-7, with 7 bases matching TRBD1. The CDR3 has 12 residues. CDR1 MNHNS and CDR2 SASEGT come from the germline V gene. The J segment lost 6 bases and the V segment lost 7 bases, leaving 6 bases of the junction unmatched. CDR3 coding DNA: TGTGCCAGCATAGACAGGGCCGGCGAGCAGTACTTC. Translation gives CASIDRAGEQYF.

The chain recombines TRBV11-2 with TRBJ2-3; 8 bases map to TRBD2. The CDR3 sequence is 18 residues long. Germline CDR1 is SGHAT and CDR2 is FQNNGV. The junction had 15 bases not matched to a gene; V was cut back by 5 bases and J by 2 bases. The CDR3 loop is CASSRIYRGGANTDTQYF. The CDR3 nucleotides read TGTGCCAGCAGCCGAATATACCGGGGGGGGGCGAACACAGATACGCAGTATTTT.

The chain recombines TRBV18 with TRBJ2-1; a weak D match, TRBD2 (5 bases). Germline CDR1 and CDR2: KGHSH and LQKENI. CDR3 length equals 13 residues. V was trimmed by 0 bases and J by 7 bases, leaving 7 bases between them. The CDR3 reads CASSPPDSNEQFF. CDR3 in DNA: TGTGCCAGCTCACCACCGGACTCAAATGAGCAGTTCTTC. The full variable domain, with the rest looked up from reference TRBV18 and TRBJ2-1, is NAGVMQNPRHLVRRRGQEARLRCSPMKGHSHVYWYRQLPEEGLKFMVYLQKENIIDESGMPKERFSAEFPKEGPSILRIQQVVRGDSAAYFCASSPPDSNEQFFGPGTRLTVL.

The rearrangement uses TRBV5-8 and TRBJ1-4; 9 nucleotides agree with TRBD1. Germline CDR1 SGHTS, CDR2 YDEGEE. Trimming at V came to 4 bases and at J to 4 bases, leaving 14 bases not matched to a gene. This CDR3 has 18 amino acids. Here the CDR3 reads CASSRASGTGINNEKLFF. The CDR3 DNA reads TGTGCCAGCAGCCGAGCCTCCGGGACAGGGATCAATAATGAAAAACTGTTTTTT.

The chain couples TRBV6-5 to TRBJ2-2; D is possibly TRBD1 (6 bases). Germline loops: CDR1 MNHEY, CDR2 SVGAGI. The CDR3 totals 11 residues. Trimming removed 7 bases at V and 7 bases at J, with 7 bases between. The CDR3 loop is CASKTGGELFF. DNA of the CDR3: TGTGCCAGCAAGACAGGCGGGGAGCTGTTTTTT.

A single count supports this clone. The J gene is TRBJ2-3, the V gene TRBV11-2; unclear D gene. CDR1 is SGHAT, CDR2 FQNNGV, per germline. V was clipped by 5 bases and J by 4 bases, with 16 bases between them. This CDR3 has 15 amino acids. CDR3 protein: CASSDLGLPSDTQYF. CDR3 in DNA: TGTGCCAGCAGCGACCTAGGTTTGCCCTCAGATACGCAGTATTTT.

The rearrangement joins TRBV2 to TRBJ1-5; D might be TRBD1 (6 bases). Germline-derived CDR1 and CDR2 are SNHLY and FYNNEI. The CDR3 sequence is 16 residues long. Trimming removed 6 bases from V and 0 bases from J, with 15 bases in between. CDR3 sequence: CASSVHRDYSNQPQHF. DNA for the CDR3: TGTGCCAGCAGCGTACACAGGGACTATAGCAATCAGCCCCAGCATTTT.

This chain connects TRBV4-2 to TRBJ2-3; D is unresolved. With 0 bases removed from V and 2 bases from J, the gap between germline ends came to 6 bases. Germline V gene data show CDR1 as LGHNA and CDR2 as YNFKEQ. The CDR3 is 14 residues long. CDR3 loop: CASSQDRFTDTQYF. In DNA form, the CDR3 reads TGTGCCAGCAGCCAAGATCGGTTCACAGATACGCAGTATTTT.

This clone was recorded a few times. This chain joins TRBV2 and TRBJ2-4; a weak D match, TRBD2 (6 bases). The CDR3 extends over 15 amino acids. The ends were cut back, 3 bases at V and 0 bases at J, with 9 bases in the middle. CDR1 and CDR2 (germline): SNHLY, FYNNEI. CDR3 nucleotide sequence: TGTGCCAGCAGTGAGGCGGGGCTAGCCAAAAACATTCAGTACTTC. Translation: CASSEAGLAKNIQYF.

The chain recombines TRBV5-8 with TRBJ1-4; D perhaps matches TRBD1 (6 bases). Per the germline V gene, CDR1 is SGHTS and CDR2 is YDEGEE. CDR3 size: 12 residues. Trimming stripped 3 bases from V and 10 bases from J, with 10 bases between. The CDR3 DNA is TGTGCCAGCAGCTCCCCGACAGGAAAACTGTTTTTT. Translating gives CASSSPTGKLFF.